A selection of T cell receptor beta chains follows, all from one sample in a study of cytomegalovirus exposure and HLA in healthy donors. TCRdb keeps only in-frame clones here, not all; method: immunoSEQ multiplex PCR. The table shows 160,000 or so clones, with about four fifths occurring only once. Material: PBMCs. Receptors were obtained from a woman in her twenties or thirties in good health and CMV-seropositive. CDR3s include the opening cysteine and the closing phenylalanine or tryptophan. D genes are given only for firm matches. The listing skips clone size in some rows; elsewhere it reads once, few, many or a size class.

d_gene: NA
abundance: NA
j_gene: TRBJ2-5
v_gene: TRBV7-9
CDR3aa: CASSLGVAQETQYF
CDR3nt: TGTGCCAGCAGCTTAGGTGTAGCTCAAGAGACCCAGTACTTC

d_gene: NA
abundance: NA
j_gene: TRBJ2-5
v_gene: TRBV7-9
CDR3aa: CASSYAEETQYF
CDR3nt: TGTGCCAGCAGTTACGCAGAAGAGACCCAGTACTTC

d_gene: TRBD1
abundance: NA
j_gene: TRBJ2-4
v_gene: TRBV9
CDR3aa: CASSRGQGTKNIQYF
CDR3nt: TGTGCCAGCAGCCGAGGACAGGGAACCAAAAACATTCAGTACTTC

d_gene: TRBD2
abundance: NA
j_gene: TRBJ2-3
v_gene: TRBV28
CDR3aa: CASMSGGAGTDTQYF
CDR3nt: TGTGCCAGCATGAGCGGGGGGGCTGGCACAGATACGCAGTATTTT

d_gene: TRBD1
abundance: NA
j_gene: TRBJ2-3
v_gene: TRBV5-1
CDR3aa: CASSLAQGEDTQYF
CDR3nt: TGCGCCAGCAGCTTGGCGCAGGGGGAAGATACGCAGTATTTT

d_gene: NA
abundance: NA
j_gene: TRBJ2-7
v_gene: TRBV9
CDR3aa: CASSVRSQGKNEQYF
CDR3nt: TGTGCCAGCAGCGTTCGTTCACAGGGTAAGAACGAGCAGTACTTC

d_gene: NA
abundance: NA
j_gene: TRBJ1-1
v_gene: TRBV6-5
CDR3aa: CASTTHEWSTEAFF
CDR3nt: TGTGCCAGCACCACACATGAATGGAGCACTGAAGCTTTCTTT

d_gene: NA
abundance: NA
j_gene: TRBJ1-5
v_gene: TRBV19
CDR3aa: CASSIGGRGNQPQHF
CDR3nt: TGTGCCAGTAGTATAGGGGGCAGGGGCAATCAGCCCCAGCATTTT

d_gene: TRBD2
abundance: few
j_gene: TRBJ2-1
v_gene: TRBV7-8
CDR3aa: CASSYGGNYNEQFF
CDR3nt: TGTGCCAGCAGCTACGGGGGGAATTACAATGAGCAGTTCTTC

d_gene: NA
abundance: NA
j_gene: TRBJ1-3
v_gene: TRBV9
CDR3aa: CASTRGSTGNTIYF
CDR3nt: TGTGCCAGCACCAGGGGCTCAACTGGAAACACCATATATTTT

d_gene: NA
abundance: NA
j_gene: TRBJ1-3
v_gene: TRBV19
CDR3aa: CASSRTGYNTIYF
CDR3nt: TGTGCCAGTAGCCGTACAGGGTACAACACCATATATTTT

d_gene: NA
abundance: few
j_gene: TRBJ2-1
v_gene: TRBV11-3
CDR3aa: CASSLTGGSNEQFF
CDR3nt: TGTGCCAGCAGCTTAACGGGGGGCAGCAATGAGCAGTTCTTC

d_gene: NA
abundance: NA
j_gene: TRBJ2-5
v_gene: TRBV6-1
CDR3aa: CASSEALRYQETQYF
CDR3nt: TGTGCCAGCAGTGAAGCGCTCAGGTACCAAGAGACCCAGTACTTC

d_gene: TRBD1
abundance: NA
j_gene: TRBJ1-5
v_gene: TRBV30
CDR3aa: CAWRSKQGFGNQPQHF
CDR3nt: TGTGCCTGGAGGTCTAAACAGGGGTTTGGAAATCAGCCCCAGCATTTT

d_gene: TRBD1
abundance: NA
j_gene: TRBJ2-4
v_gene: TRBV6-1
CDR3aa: CASSEAQAGGQNIQYF
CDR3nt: TGTGCCAGCAGTGAAGCGCAGGCAGGGGGTCAAAACATTCAGTACTTC

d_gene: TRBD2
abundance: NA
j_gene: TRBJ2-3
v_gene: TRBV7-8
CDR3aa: CASSPGLAGMTDTQYF
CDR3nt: TGTGCCAGCAGCCCTGGACTAGCGGGGATGACAGATACGCAGTATTTT

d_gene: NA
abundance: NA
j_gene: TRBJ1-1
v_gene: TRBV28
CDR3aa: CASSLTRGEEAFF
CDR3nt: TGTGCCAGCAGTTTAACCAGAGGCGAAGAAGCTTTCTTT

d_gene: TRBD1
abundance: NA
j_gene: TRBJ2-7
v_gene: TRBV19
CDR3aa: CASSAGTGGAEQYF
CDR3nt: TGTGCCAGTAGTGCCGGGACAGGGGGCGCCGAGCAGTACTTC

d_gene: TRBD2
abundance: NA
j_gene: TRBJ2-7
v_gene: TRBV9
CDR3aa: CASSVAPGGYEQYF
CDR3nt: TGTGCCAGCAGCGTAGCACCCGGGGGGTACGAGCAGTACTTC

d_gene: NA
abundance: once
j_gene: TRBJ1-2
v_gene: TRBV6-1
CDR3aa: CASSEGGVGYTF
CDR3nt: TGTGCCAGCAGTGAGGGGGGTGTTGGCTACACCTTC

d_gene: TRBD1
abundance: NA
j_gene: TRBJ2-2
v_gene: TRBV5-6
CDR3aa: CASSFSYLSGTDGTGELFF
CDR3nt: TGTGCCAGCAGCTTTTCCTATCTATCCGGGACAGACGGAACCGGGGAGCTGTTTTTT

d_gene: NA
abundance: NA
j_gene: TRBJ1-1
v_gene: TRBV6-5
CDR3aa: CASSYTSQGTEAFF
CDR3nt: TGTGCCAGCAGTTACACCTCGCAGGGGACTGAAGCTTTCTTT

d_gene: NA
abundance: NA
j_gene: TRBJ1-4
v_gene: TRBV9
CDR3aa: CASSPQGRANEKLFF
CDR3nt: TGTGCCAGCAGCCCTCAGGGTAGGGCTAATGAAAAACTGTTTTTT

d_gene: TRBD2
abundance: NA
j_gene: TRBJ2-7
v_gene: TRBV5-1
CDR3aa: CASSTSGGVYEQYF
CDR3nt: TGCGCCAGCAGTACTAGCGGGGGGGTGTACGAGCAGTACTTC

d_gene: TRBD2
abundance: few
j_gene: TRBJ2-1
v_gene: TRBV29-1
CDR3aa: CTHARLAGGYEQFF
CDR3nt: TGCACCCATGCCCGCCTAGCGGGGGGGTATGAGCAGTTCTTC

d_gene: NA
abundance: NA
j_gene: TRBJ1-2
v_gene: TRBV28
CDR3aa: CASSLLLGQGYGYTF
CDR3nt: TGTGCCAGCAGTTTACTGTTGGGGCAGGGATATGGCTACACCTTC

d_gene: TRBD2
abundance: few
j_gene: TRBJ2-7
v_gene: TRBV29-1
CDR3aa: CSVETAGGRNEQYF
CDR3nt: TGCAGCGTTGAAACGGCGGGGGGCCGCAACGAGCAGTACTTC

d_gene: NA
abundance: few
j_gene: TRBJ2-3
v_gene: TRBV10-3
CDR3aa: CASRDTDTDTQYF
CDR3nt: TGTGCCTCCCGTGACACAGACACAGATACGCAGTATTTT

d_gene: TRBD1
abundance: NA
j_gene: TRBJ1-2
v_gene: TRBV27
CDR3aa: CASRGGRGPIYGYTF
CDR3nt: TGTGCCAGCAGGGGGGGCAGGGGGCCTATCTATGGCTACACCTTC

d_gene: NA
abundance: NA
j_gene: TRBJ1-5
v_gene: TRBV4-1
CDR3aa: CASSLGGWGQPQHF
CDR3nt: TGCGCCAGCAGTCTGGGAGGTTGGGGGCAGCCCCAGCATTTT

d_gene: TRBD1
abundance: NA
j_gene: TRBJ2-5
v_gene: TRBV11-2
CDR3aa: CASNPLRQGDGETQYF
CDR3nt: TGTGCCAGCAACCCACTCCGGCAGGGGGATGGGGAGACCCAGTACTTC

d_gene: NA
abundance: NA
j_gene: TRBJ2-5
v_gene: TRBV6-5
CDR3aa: CASSYLQGGETQYF
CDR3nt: TGTGCCAGCAGTTACCTCCAGGGGGGAGAGACCCAGTACTTC

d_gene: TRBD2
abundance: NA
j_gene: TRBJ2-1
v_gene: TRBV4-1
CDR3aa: CASRDPSGGAWNEQFF
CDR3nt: TGCGCCAGCAGGGATCCTAGCGGGGGGGCCTGGAATGAGCAGTTCTTC

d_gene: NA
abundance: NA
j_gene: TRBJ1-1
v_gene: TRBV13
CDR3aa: CASSTTGQTEAFF
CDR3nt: TGTGCCAGCAGCACGACAGGCCAGACTGAAGCTTTCTTT

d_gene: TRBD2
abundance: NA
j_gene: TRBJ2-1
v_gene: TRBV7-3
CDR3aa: CASSLRGPVAGGLNEQFF
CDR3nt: TGTGCCAGCAGCTTAAGAGGTCCGGTAGCGGGGGGTCTCAATGAGCAGTTCTTC

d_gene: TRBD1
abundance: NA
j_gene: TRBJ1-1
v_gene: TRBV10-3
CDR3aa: CAISERIETGLAFF
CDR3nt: TGTGCCATCAGTGAGCGGATAGAGACAGGGTTAGCTTTCTTT

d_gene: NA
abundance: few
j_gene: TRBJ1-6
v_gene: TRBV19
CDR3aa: CASSIASRYPLHF
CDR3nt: TGTGCCAGTAGTATAGCTTCACGGTACCCCCTCCACTTT

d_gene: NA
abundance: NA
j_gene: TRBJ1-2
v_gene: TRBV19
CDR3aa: CASSFNYGYTF
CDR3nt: TGTGCCAGTAGTTTTAATTATGGCTACACCTTC

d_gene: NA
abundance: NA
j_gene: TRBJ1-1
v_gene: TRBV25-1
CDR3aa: CASTGTASTEAFF
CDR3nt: TGTGCCAGCACGGGAACAGCTAGCACTGAAGCTTTCTTT

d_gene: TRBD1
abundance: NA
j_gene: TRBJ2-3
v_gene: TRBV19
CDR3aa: CATSGGRTDTQYF
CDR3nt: TGTGCCACCTCAGGGGGCCGCACAGATACGCAGTATTTT

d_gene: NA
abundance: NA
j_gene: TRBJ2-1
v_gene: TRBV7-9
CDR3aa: CSSSLEIPGQFF
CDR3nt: TGTTCCAGCAGCTTAGAAATACCGGGGCAGTTCTTC

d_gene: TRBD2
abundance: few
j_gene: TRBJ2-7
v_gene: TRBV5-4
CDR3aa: CASSLRGDPSYEQYF
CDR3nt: TGTGCCAGCAGCTTGCGGGGGGACCCTTCCTACGAGCAGTACTTC

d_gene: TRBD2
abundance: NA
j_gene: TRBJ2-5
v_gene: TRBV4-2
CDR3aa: CASSQVRAGGTETQYF
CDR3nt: TGTGCCAGCAGCCAAGTGCGAGCGGGGGGTACGGAGACCCAGTACTTC

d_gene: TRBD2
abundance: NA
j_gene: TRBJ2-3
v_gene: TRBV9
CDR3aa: CASSVGGAGGTDTQYF
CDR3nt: TGTGCCAGCAGCGTAGGGGGGGCGGGGGGTACAGATACGCAGTATTTT

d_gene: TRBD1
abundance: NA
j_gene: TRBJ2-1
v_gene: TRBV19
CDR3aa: CASSRTGESNNEQFF
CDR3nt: TGTGCCAGTAGTAGGACAGGGGAGAGCAACAATGAGCAGTTCTTC

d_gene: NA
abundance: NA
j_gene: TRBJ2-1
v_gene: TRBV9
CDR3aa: CASSVVGAGYNEQFF
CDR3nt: TGTGCCAGCAGCGTAGTGGGGGCGGGTTACAATGAGCAGTTCTTC

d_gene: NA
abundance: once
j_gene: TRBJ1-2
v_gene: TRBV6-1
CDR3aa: CASSARRDYGYTF
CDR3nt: TGTGCCAGCAGTGCGAGGAGGGACTATGGCTACACCTTC